These T cell receptor beta chains were read from a single sample in a study of molecular identifiers for immune sequencing clone quantification. TCRdb recomputed calls from the PCR reads with MiXCR, one row per CDR3 protein. The repertoire holds more than 450,000 distinct CDR3 sequences, with around 25% as singletons. Sequenced: naive CD8+ T cells from blood, with Jurkat cell RNA spiked in. The receptors here all came from a human donor in good health. Some libraries in this study had Jurkat cell RNA spiked in. The CDR3 runs from the conserved cysteine through the conserved F or W. Each record gives: clone size, V gene, J gene, D gene, CDR3 DNA, CDR3 protein. D genes are given only for firm matches. The size entry is marked missing in some rows and otherwise reads once, few, many or a size class.

>few|TRBV20-1|TRBJ2-1|TRBD2
TGCAGTGCTAGAAGTTCTAGCGGGGGGGCCTTTGAGCAGTTCTTC
CSARSSSGGAFEQFF
>NA|TRBV27|TRBJ2-2|NA
TGTGCCAGCAGTTTACAACAGAACACCGGGGAGCTGTTTTTT
CASSLQQNTGELFF
>few|TRBV28|TRBJ2-5|NA
TGTGCCAGCAGTTGGGTAAGGGGCACTGAGACCCAGTACTTC
CASSWVRGTETQYF
>few|TRBV9|TRBJ2-7|NA
TGTGCCAGCAGCGCCCGACAGGACGCCTACGAGCAGTACTTC
CASSARQDAYEQYF
>NA|TRBV7-8|TRBJ1-1|NA
TGTGCCAGCCTTCAGGAGGGAGGATACACTGAAGCTTTCTTT
CASLQEGGYTEAFF
>many|TRBV27|TRBJ1-5|NA
TGTGCCAGCAGACGTTTCAGTGGGGATCAGCCCCAGCATTTT
CASRRFSGDQPQHF
>NA|TRBV3-1|TRBJ2-6|TRBD2
TGTGCCAGCAGCCAAGTGGGAGGGGGGGCCAACGTCCTGACTTTC
CASSQVGGGANVLTF
>many|TRBV28|TRBJ2-1|NA
TGTGCCAGCAATCTCAGGACGGTGAGCTCCTACAATGAGCAGTTCTTC
CASNLRTVSSYNEQFF
>NA|TRBV29-1|TRBJ2-3|NA
TGCAGCGACCAGGCAGCACACACCGCTACGCAGTATTTT
CSDQAAHTATQYF
>few|TRBV19|TRBJ1-5|NA
TGTGCCAGTAGTATAGATCCCGTAACTGTCAGCAATCAGCCCCAGCATTTT
CASSIDPVTVSNQPQHF
>many|TRBV3-1|TRBJ1-5|TRBD1
TGTGCCAGCAGCCAAATTTTTTACAGGGGTAATCAGCCCCAGCATTTT
CASSQIFYRGNQPQHF
>NA|TRBV18|TRBJ2-7|NA
TGTGCCAGCCCACCGTCGGGGCTGGACTACGAGCAGTACTTC
CASPPSGLDYEQYF
>few|TRBV11-3|TRBJ2-3|NA
TGTGCCAGCAGCTCCCGACTAAGAGATACGCAGTATTTT
CASSSRLRDTQYF
>NA|TRBV23-1|TRBJ1-5|NA
TGCGCCAGCAGTCAATTGGACAAAGATAGCAATCAGCCCCAGCATTTT
CASSQLDKDSNQPQHF
>few|TRBV25-1|TRBJ2-3|NA
TGTGCCAGCAGTGAAGGTTGGGGGGAGGCGACAGATACGCAGTATTTT
CASSEGWGEATDTQYF
>NA|TRBV3-1|TRBJ2-7|TRBD2
TGTGCCAGCAGCGGGACTAGCGGGGACCACGAGCAGTACTTC
CASSGTSGDHEQYF
>many|TRBV7-2|TRBJ1-4|NA
TGTGCCAGCAGCTTAGTGGGTCCAAATGAAAAACTGTTTTTT
CASSLVGPNEKLFF
>NA|TRBV5-1|TRBJ2-3|NA
TGCGCCAACAGCTTGGACAAGGGCACAGATACGCAGTATTTT
CANSLDKGTDTQYF
>NA|TRBV5-3|TRBJ1-2|NA
TGTGCCAGCAGTTCAGGACAGTATGGCTACACCTTC
CASSSGQYGYTF
>NA|TRBV7-9|TRBJ2-3|TRBD2
TGTGCCGGCAGCTACCTAGCGGGAGCTACAGATACGCAGTATTTT
CAGSYLAGATDTQYF
>NA|TRBV6-5|TRBJ2-1|NA
TGTGCCAGCGCTCCACCCGGAGACAGTGTACTGTTCTTC
CASAPPGDSVLFF
>NA|TRBV4-1|TRBJ2-1|NA
TGCGCCAGCAGCCAAGTCGGTAGGCTGTTCTTC
CASSQVGRLFF
>NA|TRBV7-6|TRBJ2-7|TRBD2
TGTGCCAGCAGCCTCTTAGCGGGAGGGGGGACCTACGAGCAGTACTTC
CASSLLAGGGTYEQYF
>NA|TRBV7-9|TRBJ2-1|TRBD2
TGTGCCAGCAGCCAGGGAGGGACTAACAATGAGCAGTTCTTC
CASSQGGTNNEQFF
>NA|TRBV27|TRBJ2-3|NA
TGTGCCAGCAGTTTATCTAACGCTGTATGGACAGATACGCAGTATTTT
CASSLSNAVWTDTQYF
>NA|TRBV27|TRBJ1-4|NA
TGTGCCAGCAGCCGGACCGGGGCAGTACCTGAAAAACTGTTTTTT
CASSRTGAVPEKLFF
>NA|TRBV7-9|TRBJ2-3|TRBD2
TGTGCCAGCAGTCGAGCGGGAGGGCCAACAGATACGCAGTATTTT
CASSRAGGPTDTQYF
>many|TRBV4-1|TRBJ2-4|NA
TGCGCCAGCAGCCAAGATGGGGTAGCCAAAAACATTCAGTACTTC
CASSQDGVAKNIQYF
>few|TRBV15|TRBJ2-7|NA
TGTGCCACCAGCAGAGTGCTGGGAAACGAGCAGTACTTC
CATSRVLGNEQYF
>many|TRBV7-6|TRBJ1-6|NA
TGTGCCAGCAGCGCAACAGGATATAGCTCCTATAATTCACCCCTCCACTTT
CASSATGYSSYNSPLHF
>few|TRBV7-9|TRBJ2-7|NA
TGTGCCAGCAGCTCGGTTATGTCGAGCTCCTACGAGCAGTACTTC
CASSSVMSSSYEQYF
>NA|TRBV27|TRBJ2-6|NA
TGTGCCAGCAGCCTACTACTATTCTCTGGGGCCAACGTCCTGACTTTC
CASSLLLFSGANVLTF
>NA|TRBV19|TRBJ2-1|NA
TGTGCCAGTAGTATTACAGGGGAGCAGTTCTTC
CASSITGEQFF
>NA|TRBV11-2|TRBJ1-4|TRBD1
TGTGCCAGCAGCTCTACGGGACAGGGAGTTCCTAATGAAAAACTGTTTTTT
CASSSTGQGVPNEKLFF
>few|TRBV3-1|TRBJ1-2|TRBD1
TGTGCCAGCAGCCATAGTGGGACAGGGGCCTATGGCTACACCTTC
CASSHSGTGAYGYTF
>NA|TRBV19|TRBJ1-1|TRBD1
TGTGCCAGTAGTATAAATAGGGACAGGGGAAAGGACACTGAAGCTTTCTTT
CASSINRDRGKDTEAFF
>few|TRBV7-9|TRBJ2-7|NA
TGTGCCAGCAGCCGCGGGACAGACCAGTACTTC
CASSRGTDQYF
>NA|TRBV4-3|TRBJ1-4|TRBD1
TGCGCCAGCAGCCAATTCAGACAGGGGTCTAATGAAAAACTGTTTTTT
CASSQFRQGSNEKLFF
>NA|TRBV4-3|TRBJ1-1|NA
TGCGCCAGCAGCCAAGATCAGTCCCCGAACACTGAAGCTTTCTTT
CASSQDQSPNTEAFF
>NA|TRBV11-3|TRBJ2-3|NA
TGTGCCAGCAGCTTAGCTCTTCATACGCAGTATTTT
CASSLALHTQYF
>NA|TRBV10-3|TRBJ2-1|TRBD2
TGTGCCATCAGTGAGTCTAGCGGGAGGGCCTACAATGAGCAGTTCTTC
CAISESSGRAYNEQFF
>few|TRBV7-6|TRBJ1-4|NA
TGTGCCAGCAGCTGGAGCCTCATGGGAACTAATGAAAAACTGTTTTTT
CASSWSLMGTNEKLFF
>many|TRBV19|TRBJ2-3|NA
TGTGCCAGTAGTATATGGGTGGGGTCCACCACAGATACGCAGTATTTT
CASSIWVGSTTDTQYF
>NA|TRBV10-3|TRBJ2-7|TRBD2
TGTGCCATCAGTGACACCCTAGCGGGAGTAAGGGAGCAGTACTTC
CAISDTLAGVREQYF
>few|TRBV6-6|TRBJ1-5|TRBD1
TGTGCCAGCAGTTACTCCATAGGACAGGGCGGCAATCAGCCCCAGCATTTT
CASSYSIGQGGNQPQHF
>NA|TRBV19|TRBJ1-1|NA
TGTGCCAGTTTACGGGAGGGGGAGATGATCACTGAAGCTTTCTTT
CASLREGEMITEAFF
>once|TRBV19|TRBJ1-6|NA
TGTGCCAGTAGCCGGGACCTCAATTCACCCCTCCACTTT
CASSRDLNSPLHF
>many|TRBV5-1|TRBJ2-5|TRBD2
TGCGCCAGCAGCTTCTCTAGCGGGGAAGAGACCCAGTACTTC
CASSFSSGEETQYF
>NA|TRBV5-4|TRBJ2-2|TRBD2
TGTGCCAGCAGCTTGGGGCTAGCGGGGGGGCCCGGCACCGGGGAGCTGTTTTTT
CASSLGLAGGPGTGELFF
>NA|TRBV6-5|TRBJ2-2|TRBD1
TGTGCCAGCAGTTACTGGGGACAGGGGGCCACCGGGGAGCTGTTTTTT
CASSYWGQGATGELFF
>few|TRBV27|TRBJ2-3|NA
TGTGCCAGCAGTTTAATAGGCGGGAAGGGCACAGATACGCAGTATTTT
CASSLIGGKGTDTQYF
>many|TRBV6-2/TRBV6-3|TRBJ1-5|NA
TGTGCCAGCAGTTACTCGACAGCCAGTAGTTCGTGGTCCCAGCATTTT
CASSYSTASSSWSQHF
>many|TRBV27|TRBJ2-5|TRBD1
TGTGCCAGCAGTTTAGCCATTGGGACAGGTCAAGAGACCCAGTACTTC
CASSLAIGTGQETQYF
>many|TRBV27|TRBJ1-5|NA
TGTGCCAGCACAGGTTCAGGCAATCAGCCCCAGCATTTT
CASTGSGNQPQHF